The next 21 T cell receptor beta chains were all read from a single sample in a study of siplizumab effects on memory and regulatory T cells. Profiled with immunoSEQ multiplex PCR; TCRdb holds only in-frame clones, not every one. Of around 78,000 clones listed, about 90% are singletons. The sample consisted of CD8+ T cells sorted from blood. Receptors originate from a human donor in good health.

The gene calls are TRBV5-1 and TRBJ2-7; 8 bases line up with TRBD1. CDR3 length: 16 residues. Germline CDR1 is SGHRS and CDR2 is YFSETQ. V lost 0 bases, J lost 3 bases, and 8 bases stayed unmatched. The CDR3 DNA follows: TGCGCCAGCAGCTTGGACTACGGGACAGGTTACTACGAGCAGTACTTC. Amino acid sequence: CASSLDYGTGYYEQYF.

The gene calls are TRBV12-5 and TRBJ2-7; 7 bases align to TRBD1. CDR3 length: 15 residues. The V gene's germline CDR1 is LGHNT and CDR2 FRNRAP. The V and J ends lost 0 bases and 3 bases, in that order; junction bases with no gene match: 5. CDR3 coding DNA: TGTGCTAGTGGTTTGGTACTTGGGACAGACTACGAGCAGTACTTC. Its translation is CASGLVLGTDYEQYF. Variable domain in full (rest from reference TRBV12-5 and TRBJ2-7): DARVTQTPRHKVTEMGQEVTMRCQPILGHNTVFWYRQTMMQGLELLAYFRNRAPLDDSGMPKDRFSAEMPDATLATLKIQPSEPRDSAVYFCASGLVLGTDYEQYFGPGTRLTVT.

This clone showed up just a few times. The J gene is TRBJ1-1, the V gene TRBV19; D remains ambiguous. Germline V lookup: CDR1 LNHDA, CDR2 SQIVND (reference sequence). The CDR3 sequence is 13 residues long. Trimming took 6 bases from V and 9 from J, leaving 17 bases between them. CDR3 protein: CASRAQNLGKAFF. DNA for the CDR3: TGTGCCAGTAGGGCCCAAAACTTAGGTAAAGCTTTCTTT.

Here the CDR3 reads CASSYSSTTNEQFF. In DNA form, the CDR3 reads TGTGCCAGCAGTTACTCGAGCACCACCAATGAGCAGTTCTTC. This rearrangement joins TRBV6-5 to TRBJ2-1, with no clear D. Germline loops: CDR1 MNHEY, CDR2 SVGAGI. Trimming removed 0 bases at V and 6 bases at J, with 9 bases between. This CDR3 comprises 14 residues.

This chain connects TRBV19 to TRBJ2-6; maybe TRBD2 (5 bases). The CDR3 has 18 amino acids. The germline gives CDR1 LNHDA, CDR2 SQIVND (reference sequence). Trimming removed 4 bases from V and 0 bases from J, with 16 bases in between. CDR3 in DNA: TGTGCCAGTAGTACCCCCGGGATCTTACTCTCTGGGGCCAACGTCCTGACTTTC. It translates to CASSTPGILLSGANVLTF. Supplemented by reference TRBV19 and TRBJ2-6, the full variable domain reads DGGITQSPKYLFRKEGQNVTLSCEQNLNHDAMYWYRQDPGQGLRLIYYSQIVNDFQKGDIAEGYSVSREKKESFPLTVTSAQKNPTAFYLCASSTPGILLSGANVLTFGAGSRLTVL.

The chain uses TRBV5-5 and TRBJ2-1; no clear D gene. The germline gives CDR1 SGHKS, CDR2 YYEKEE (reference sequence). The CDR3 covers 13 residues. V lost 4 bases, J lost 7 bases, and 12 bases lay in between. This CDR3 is CASSHAPGNEQFF. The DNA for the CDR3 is TGTGCCAGCAGCCACGCACCCGGGAATGAGCAGTTCTTC. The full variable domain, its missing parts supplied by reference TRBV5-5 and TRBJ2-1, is DAGVTQSPTHLIKTRGQQVTLRCSPISGHKSVSWYQQVLGQGPQFIFQYYEKEERGRGNFPDRFSARQFPNYSSELNVNALLLGDSALYLCASSHAPGNEQFFGPGTRLTVL.

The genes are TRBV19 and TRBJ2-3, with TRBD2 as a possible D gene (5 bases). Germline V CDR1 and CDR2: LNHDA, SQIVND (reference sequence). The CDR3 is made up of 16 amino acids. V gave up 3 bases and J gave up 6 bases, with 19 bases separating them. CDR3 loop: CASSIVGLQFVDTQYF. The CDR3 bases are TGTGCCAGTAGTATCGTTGGACTCCAATTTGTTGATACGCAGTATTTT.

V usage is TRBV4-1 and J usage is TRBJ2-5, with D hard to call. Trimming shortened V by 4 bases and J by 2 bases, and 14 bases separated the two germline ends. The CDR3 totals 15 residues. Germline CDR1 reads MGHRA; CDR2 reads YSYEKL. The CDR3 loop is CASSLKDVGQETQYF. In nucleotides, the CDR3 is TGCGCCAGCAGCCTAAAGGACGTGGGGCAAGAGACCCAGTACTTC.

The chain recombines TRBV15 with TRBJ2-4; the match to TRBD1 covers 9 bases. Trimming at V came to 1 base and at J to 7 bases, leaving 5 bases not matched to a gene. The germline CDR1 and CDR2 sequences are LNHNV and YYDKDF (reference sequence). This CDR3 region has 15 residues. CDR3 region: CATSRGTGDRNIQYF. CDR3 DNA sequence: TGTGCCACCAGCAGAGGGACAGGGGATAGGAACATTCAGTACTTC.

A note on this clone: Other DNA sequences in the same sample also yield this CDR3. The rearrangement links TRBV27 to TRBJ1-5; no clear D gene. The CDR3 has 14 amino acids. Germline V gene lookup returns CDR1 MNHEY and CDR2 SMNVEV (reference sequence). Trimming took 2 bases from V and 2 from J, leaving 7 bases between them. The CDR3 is CASSLLGGNQPQHF. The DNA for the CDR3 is TGTGCCAGCAGTTTACTTGGTGGCAATCAGCCCCAGCATTTT.

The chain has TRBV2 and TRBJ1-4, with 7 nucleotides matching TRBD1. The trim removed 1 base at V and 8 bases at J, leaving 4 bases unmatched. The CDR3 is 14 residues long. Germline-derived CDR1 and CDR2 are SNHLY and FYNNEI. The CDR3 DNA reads TGTGCCAGCAGTGAAGGGACAGGTGGAGAAAAACTGTTTTTT. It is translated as CASSEGTGGEKLFF.

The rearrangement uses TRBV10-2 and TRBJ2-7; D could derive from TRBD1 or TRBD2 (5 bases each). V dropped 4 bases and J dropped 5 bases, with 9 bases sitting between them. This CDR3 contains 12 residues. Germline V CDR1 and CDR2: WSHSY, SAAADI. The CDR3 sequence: CASSAGPHEQYF. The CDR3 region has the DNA TGCGCCAGCAGTGCGGGGCCCCACGAGCAGTACTTC.

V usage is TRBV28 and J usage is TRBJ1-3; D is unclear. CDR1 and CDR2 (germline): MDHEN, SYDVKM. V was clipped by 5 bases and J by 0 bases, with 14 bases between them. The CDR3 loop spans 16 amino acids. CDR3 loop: CASSPIDISSGNTIYF. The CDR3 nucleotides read TGTGCCAGCAGTCCAATAGACATCTCCTCTGGAAACACCATATATTTT.

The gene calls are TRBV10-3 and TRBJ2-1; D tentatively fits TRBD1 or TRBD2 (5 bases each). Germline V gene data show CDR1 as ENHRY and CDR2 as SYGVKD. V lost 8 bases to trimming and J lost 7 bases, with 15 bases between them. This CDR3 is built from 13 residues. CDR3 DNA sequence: TGTGCCATCTCGTTGGGACCTATGAATGAGCAGTTCTTC. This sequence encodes CAISLGPMNEQFF.

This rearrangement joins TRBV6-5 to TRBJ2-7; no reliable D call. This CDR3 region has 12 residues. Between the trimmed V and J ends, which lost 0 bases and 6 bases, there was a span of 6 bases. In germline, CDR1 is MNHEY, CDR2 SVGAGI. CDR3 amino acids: CASSYSQFEQYF. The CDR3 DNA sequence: TGTGCCAGCAGTTACTCGCAGTTCGAGCAGTACTTC.

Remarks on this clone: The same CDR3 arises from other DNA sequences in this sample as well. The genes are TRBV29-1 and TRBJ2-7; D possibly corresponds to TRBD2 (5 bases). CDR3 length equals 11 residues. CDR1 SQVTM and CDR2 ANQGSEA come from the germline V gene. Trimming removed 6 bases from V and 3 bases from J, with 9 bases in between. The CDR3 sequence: CSVAGSYEQYF. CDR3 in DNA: TGCAGCGTCGCTGGGAGCTACGAGCAGTACTTC.

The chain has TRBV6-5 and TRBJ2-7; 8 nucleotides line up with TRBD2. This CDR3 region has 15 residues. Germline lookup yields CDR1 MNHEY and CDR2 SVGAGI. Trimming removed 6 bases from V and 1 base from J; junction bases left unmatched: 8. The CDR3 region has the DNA TGTGCCAGCAGCATTAGCGGGGCGGGGTCCTACGAGCAGTACTTC. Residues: CASSISGAGSYEQYF.

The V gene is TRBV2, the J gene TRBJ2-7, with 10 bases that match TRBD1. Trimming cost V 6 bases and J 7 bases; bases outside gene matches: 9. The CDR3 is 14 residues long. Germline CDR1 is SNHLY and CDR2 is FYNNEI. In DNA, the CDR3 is TGTGCCAGCAGGCCGGGACAGGGGTTTACGGAGCAGTACTTC. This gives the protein CASRPGQGFTEQYF.

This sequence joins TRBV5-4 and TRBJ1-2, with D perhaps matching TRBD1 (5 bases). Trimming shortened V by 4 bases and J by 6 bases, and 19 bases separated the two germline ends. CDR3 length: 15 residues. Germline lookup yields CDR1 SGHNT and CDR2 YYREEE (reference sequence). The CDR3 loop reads CASSRGMGIRDGYTF. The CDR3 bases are TGTGCCAGCAGCCGTGGCATGGGGATCAGGGATGGCTACACCTTC.

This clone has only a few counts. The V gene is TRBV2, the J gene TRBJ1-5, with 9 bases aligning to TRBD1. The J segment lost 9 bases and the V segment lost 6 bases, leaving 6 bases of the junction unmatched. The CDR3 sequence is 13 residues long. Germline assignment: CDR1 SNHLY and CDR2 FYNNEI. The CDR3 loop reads CASRGQGLTPQHF. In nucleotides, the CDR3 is TGTGCCAGCAGGGGACAGGGTCTTACGCCCCAGCATTTT.

The CDR3 nucleotides are TGTGCCAGCAGCCCCATCCCAGGTGGGGGCAATGAGCAGTTCTTC. This codes for CASSPIPGGGNEQFF. The chain carries TRBV7-2 and TRBJ2-1; D tentatively reads TRBD1 or TRBD2 (5 bases each). CDR1 and CDR2 from the germline V gene are SGHTA and FQGNSA. CDR3 length: 15 amino acids. Trimming stripped 5 bases from V and 6 bases from J, with 17 bases between.